This is a list of T cell receptor beta chains from one sample in a study of blood T cell repertoires in COVID-19. TCRdb's copy holds only in-frame clones and misses some; the assay was immunoSEQ multiplex PCR. This table has about 63,000 clones, more than 80% appearing once. Sequencing was carried out using PBMCs or T cells enriched from blood (not recorded which). These receptors were collected from a woman aged 40 to 55 with acute COVID-19. The CDR3 runs from the conserved cysteine through the conserved F or W. A D gene is named only where the DNA matches it firmly. Some rows have no size entry. The others give once, few or many, or a class for an expanded clone.

>-|TRBJ2-1|TRBV4-2|-
CASSPSGVYEQFF
TGTGCCAGCAGCCCGTCGGGAGTGTATGAGCAGTTCTTC
>TRBD1|TRBJ2-1|TRBV19|-
CAASGTAYNEQFF
TGTGCCGCGTCCGGGACAGCCTACAATGAGCAGTTCTTC
>TRBD2|TRBJ2-5|TRBV10-2|-
CASSSPSGRGETQYF
TGCGCCAGCAGTTCCCCTAGCGGGAGAGGTGAGACCCAGTACTTC
>TRBD1|TRBJ1-3|TRBV5-1|-
CASSLTGGSGNTIYF
TGCGCCAGCAGCTTGACAGGGGGCTCTGGAAACACCATATATTTT
>TRBD1|TRBJ1-6|TRBV3-1/TRBV3-2|-
CASSLQGVASPLHF
TGTGCCAGCAGTTTACAGGGGGTGGCCTCACCCCTCCACTTT
>TRBD2|TRBJ2-2|TRBV7-9|-
CASSTSAHTGELFF
TGTGCCAGCAGTACTAGCGCACACACCGGGGAGCTGTTTTTT
>TRBD2|TRBJ2-2|TRBV7-3|-
CASSLNGVAGVGGELFF
TGTGCCAGCAGCTTAAACGGCGTAGCGGGAGTCGGCGGGGAGCTGTTTTTT
>-|TRBJ1-1|TRBV7-6|-
CASSLDSSTEAFF
TGTGCCAGCAGTCTAGACAGTTCCACTGAAGCTTTCTTT
>-|TRBJ2-3|TRBV7-8|-
CARSPGEGGSTDTQYF
TGTGCCAGATCTCCCGGGGAGGGGGGTAGCACAGATACGCAGTATTTT
>TRBD1|TRBJ2-2|TRBV28|-
CASRGDRTGELFF
TGTGCCAGCAGGGGGGACAGGACCGGGGAGCTGTTTTTT
>TRBD2|TRBJ2-7|TRBV6-5|-
CASSETSWHF
TGTGCCAGCAGCGAGACTAGCTGGCACTTC
>TRBD2|TRBJ2-1|TRBV5-1|-
CASSGGLATYNEQFF
TGCGCCAGCAGCGGGGGACTAGCGACCTACAATGAGCAGTTCTTC
>-|TRBJ1-5|TRBV15|once
CATSRASGQPQHF
TGTGCCACCAGCAGAGCCTCAGGGCAGCCCCAGCATTTT
>TRBD1|TRBJ2-1|TRBV4-1|-
CASSQRLDRVEEQFF
TGCGCCAGCAGCCAACGATTGGACAGGGTCGAGGAGCAGTTCTTC
>-|TRBJ1-2|TRBV11-2|-
CASSLDRGGAGYGYTF
TGTGCCAGCAGCTTAGACCGAGGGGGGGCTGGCTATGGCTACACCTTC
>-|TRBJ2-5|TRBV28|-
CASRTTYGTGRGETQYF
TGTGCCAGCAGAACGACTTACGGTACGGGCCGGGGAGAGACCCAGTACTTC
>-|TRBJ2-2|TRBV7-3|-
CASSSHRTGELFF
TGTGCCAGCAGCTCCCACCGGACCGGGGAGCTGTTTTTT
>TRBD2|TRBJ2-5|TRBV10-1|-
CASSESSGGGLETQYF
TGCGCCAGCAGTGAGTCAAGCGGGGGAGGTTTGGAGACCCAGTACTTC
>TRBD2|TRBJ2-3|TRBV4-1|-
CASRKREAADTQYF
TGCGCCAGCAGAAAGCGGGAGGCCGCAGATACGCAGTATTTT
>-|TRBJ2-5|TRBV7-9|-
CASSSGATETTGWETQYF
TGTGCCAGCAGCTCCGGCGCGACTGAAACCACAGGGTGGGAGACCCAGTACTTC
>-|TRBJ1-2|TRBV20-1|-
CSASSYRAVDGYTF
TGCAGTGCTAGTTCCTACAGGGCGGTGGATGGCTACACCTTC
>-|TRBJ2-5|TRBV5-1|-
CASSSQGTSIETQYF
TGCGCCAGCAGCTCCCAGGGGACATCGATAGAGACCCAGTACTTC